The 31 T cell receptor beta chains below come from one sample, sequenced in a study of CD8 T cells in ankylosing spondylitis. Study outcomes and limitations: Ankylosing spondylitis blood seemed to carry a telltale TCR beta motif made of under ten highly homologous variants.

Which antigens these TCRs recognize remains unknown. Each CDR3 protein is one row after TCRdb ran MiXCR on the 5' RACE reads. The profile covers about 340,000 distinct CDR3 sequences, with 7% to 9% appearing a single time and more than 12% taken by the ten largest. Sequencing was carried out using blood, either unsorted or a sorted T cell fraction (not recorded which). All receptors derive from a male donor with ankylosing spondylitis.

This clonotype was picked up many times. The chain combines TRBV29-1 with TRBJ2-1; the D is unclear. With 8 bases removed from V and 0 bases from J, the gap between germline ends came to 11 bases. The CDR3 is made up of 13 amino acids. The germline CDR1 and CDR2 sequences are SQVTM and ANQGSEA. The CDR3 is CSSGFSSYNEQFF. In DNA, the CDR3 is TGCAGCTCCGGATTTAGCTCCTACAATGAGCAGTTCTTC.

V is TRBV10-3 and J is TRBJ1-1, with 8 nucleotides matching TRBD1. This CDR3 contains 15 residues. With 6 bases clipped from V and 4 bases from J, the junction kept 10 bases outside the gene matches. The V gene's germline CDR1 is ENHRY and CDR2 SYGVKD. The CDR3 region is CAISRVQGAVTEAFF. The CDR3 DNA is TGTGCCATCAGCCGGGTGCAGGGGGCCGTCACTGAAGCTTTCTTT.

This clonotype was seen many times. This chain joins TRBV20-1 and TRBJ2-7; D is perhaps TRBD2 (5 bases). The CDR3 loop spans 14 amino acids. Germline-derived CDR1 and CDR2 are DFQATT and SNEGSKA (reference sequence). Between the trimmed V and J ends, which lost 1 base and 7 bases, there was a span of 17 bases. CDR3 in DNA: TGCAGTGCTAGAGCCACGGGGAGACTCTGGGAGCAGTACTTC. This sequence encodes CSARATGRLWEQYF.

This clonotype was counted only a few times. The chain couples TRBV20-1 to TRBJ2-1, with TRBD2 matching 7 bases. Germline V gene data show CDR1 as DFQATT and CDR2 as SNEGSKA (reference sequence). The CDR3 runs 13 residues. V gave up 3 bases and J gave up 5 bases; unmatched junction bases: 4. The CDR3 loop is CSARSLADNEQFF. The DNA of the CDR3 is TGCAGTGCTAGGTCCCTAGCGGACAATGAGCAGTTCTTC.

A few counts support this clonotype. The CDR3 reads CSSGGSQETQYF. CDR3 sequence (DNA): TGCAGCTCGGGGGGTAGTCAAGAGACCCAGTACTTC. The chain recombines TRBV29-1 with TRBJ2-5, with 7 bases fitting TRBD2. The V segment lost 8 bases and the J segment 2 bases; nucleotides outside the gene matches: 5. The CDR3 is 12 residues long. The germline V gene has CDR1 SQVTM and CDR2 ANQGSEA.

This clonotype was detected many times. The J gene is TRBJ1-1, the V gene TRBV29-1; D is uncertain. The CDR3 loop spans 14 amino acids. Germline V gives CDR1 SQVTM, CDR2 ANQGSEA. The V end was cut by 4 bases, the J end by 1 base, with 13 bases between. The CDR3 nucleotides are TGCAGCGTTGTGGGTTGGCGGGCGAACACTGAAGCTTTCTTT. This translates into CSVVGWRANTEAFF.

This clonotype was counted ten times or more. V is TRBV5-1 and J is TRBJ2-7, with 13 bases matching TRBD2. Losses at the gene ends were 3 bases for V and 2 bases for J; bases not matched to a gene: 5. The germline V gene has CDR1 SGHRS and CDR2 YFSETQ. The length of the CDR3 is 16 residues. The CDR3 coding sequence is TGCGCCAGCAGCTCATTAGGACTAGCGGGGGCCTACGAGCAGTACTTC. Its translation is CASSSLGLAGAYEQYF. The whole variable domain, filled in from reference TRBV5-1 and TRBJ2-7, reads KAGVTQTPRYLIKTRGQQVTLSCSPISGHRSVSWYQQTPGQGLQFLFEYFSETQRNKGNFPGRFSGRQFSNSRSEMNVSTLELGDSALYLCASSSLGLAGAYEQYFGPGTRLTVT.

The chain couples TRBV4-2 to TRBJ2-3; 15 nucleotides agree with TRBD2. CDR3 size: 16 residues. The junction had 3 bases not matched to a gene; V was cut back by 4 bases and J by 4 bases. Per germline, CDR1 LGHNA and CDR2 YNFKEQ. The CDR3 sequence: CASSLGTSGGPDTQYF. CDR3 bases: TGTGCCAGCAGCCTCGGGACTAGCGGGGGGCCAGATACGCAGTATTTT.

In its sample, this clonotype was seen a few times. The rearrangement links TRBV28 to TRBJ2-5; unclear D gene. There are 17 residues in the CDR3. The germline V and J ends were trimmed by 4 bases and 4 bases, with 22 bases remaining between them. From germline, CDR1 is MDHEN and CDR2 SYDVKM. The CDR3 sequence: CASSYGLTAPSGETQYF. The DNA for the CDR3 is TGTGCCAGCAGTTATGGCCTAACAGCGCCGAGTGGAGAGACCCAGTACTTC.

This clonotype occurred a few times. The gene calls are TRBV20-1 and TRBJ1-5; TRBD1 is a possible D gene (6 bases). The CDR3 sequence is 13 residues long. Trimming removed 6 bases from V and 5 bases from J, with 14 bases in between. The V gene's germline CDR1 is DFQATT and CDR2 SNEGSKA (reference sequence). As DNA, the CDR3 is TGCAGTGCGGACAGCCGGTCGTATCAGCCCCAGCATTTT. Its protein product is CSADSRSYQPQHF.

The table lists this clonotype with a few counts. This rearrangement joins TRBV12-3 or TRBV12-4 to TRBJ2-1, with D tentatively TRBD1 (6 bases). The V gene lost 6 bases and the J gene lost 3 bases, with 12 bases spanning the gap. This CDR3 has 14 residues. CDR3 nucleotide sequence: TGTGCCAGCAGCCACGGGACAAACTACAATGAGCAGTTCTTC. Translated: CASSHGTNYNEQFF.

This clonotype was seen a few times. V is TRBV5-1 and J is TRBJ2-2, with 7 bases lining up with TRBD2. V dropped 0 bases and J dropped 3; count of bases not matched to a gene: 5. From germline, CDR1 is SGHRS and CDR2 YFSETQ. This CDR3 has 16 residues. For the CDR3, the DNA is TGCGCCAGCAGCTTGGAAGGTAGCGGGCACACCGGGGAGCTGTTTTTT. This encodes CASSLEGSGHTGELFF.

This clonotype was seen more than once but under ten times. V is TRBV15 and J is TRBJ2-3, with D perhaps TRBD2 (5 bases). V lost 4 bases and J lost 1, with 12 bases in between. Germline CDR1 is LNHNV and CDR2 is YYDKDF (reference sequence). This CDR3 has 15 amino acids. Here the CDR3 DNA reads TGTGCCACCAGCAAGCTAGCTGCCGGCACAGATACGCAGTATTTT. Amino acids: CATSKLAAGTDTQYF.

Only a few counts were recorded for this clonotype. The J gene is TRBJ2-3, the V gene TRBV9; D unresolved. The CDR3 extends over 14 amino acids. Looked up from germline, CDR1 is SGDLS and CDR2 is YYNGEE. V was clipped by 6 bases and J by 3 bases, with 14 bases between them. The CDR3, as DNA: TGTGCCAGCACCCCGACCCAAGGGACAGATACGCAGTATTTT. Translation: CASTPTQGTDTQYF.

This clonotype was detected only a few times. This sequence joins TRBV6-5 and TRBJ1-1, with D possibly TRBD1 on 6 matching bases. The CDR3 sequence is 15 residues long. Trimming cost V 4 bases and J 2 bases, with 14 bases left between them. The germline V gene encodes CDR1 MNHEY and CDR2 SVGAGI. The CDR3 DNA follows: TGTGCCAGCAGTTCGCACAGGGCGGCTAACACTGAAGCTTTCTTT. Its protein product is CASSSHRAANTEAFF.

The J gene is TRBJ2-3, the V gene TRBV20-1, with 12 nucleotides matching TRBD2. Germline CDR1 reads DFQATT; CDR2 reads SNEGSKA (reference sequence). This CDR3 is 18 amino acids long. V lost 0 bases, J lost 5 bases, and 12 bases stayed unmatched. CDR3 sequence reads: CSAREGLAGGPWLDTQYF. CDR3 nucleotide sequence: TGCAGTGCTAGAGAGGGGCTAGCGGGAGGGCCGTGGTTAGATACGCAGTATTTT.

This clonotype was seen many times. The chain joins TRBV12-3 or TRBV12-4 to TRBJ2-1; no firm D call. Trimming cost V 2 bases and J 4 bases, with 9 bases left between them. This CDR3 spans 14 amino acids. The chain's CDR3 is CASSLSDRYNEQFF. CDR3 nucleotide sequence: TGTGCCAGCAGTTTAAGTGATAGATACAATGAGCAGTTCTTC.

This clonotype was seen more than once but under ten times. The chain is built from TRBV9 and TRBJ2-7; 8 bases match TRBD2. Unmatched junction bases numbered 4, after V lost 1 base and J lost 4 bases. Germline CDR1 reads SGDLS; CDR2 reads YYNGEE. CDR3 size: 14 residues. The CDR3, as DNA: TGTGCCAGCAGCGTAAAGGCGGGAGGTTACGAGCAGTACTTC. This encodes CASSVKAGGYEQYF.

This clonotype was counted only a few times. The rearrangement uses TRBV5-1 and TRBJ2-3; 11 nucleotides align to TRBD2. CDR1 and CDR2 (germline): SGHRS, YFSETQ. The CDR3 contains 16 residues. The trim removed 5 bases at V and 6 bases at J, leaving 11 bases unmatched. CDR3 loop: CASSGIAGGPGDTQYF. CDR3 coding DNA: TGCGCCAGCAGTGGAATAGCGGGAGGGCCCGGCGATACGCAGTATTTT.

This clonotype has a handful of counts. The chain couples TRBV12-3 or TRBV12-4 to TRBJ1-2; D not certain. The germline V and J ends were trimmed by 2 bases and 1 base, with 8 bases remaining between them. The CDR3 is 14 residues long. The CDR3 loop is CASSLHSDNYGYTF. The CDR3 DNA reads TGTGCCAGCAGTTTACACAGTGATAACTATGGCTACACCTTC.

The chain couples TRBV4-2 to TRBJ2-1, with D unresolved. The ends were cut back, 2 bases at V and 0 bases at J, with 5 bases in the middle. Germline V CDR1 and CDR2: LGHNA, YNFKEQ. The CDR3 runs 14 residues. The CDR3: CASSQTSSYNEQFF. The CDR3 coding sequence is TGTGCCAGCAGCCAAACCAGCTCCTACAATGAGCAGTTCTTC.

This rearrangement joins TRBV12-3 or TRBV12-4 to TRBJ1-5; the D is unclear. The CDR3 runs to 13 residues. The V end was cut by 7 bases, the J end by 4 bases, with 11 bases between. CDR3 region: CASTRVTNQPQHF. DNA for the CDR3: TGTGCCAGCACGAGAGTTACGAATCAGCCCCAGCATTTT.

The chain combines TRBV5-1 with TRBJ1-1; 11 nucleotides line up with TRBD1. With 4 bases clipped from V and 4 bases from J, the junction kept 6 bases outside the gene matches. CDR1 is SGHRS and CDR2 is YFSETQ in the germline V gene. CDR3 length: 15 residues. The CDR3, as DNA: TGCGCCAGCAGCCCACCCGGGACAGGGGGCACTGAAGCTTTCTTT. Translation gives CASSPPGTGGTEAFF.

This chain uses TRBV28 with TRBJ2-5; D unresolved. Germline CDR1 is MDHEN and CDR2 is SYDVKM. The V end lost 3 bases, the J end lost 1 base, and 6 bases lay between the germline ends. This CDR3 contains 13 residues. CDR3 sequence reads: CASSFLIQETQYF. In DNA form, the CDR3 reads TGTGCCAGCAGTTTTCTAATCCAAGAGACCCAGTACTTC.

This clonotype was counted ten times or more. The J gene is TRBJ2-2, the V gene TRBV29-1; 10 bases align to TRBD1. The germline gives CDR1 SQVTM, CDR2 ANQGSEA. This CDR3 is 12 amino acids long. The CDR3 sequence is CTLGQGFGELFF. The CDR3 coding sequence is TGCACGCTGGGACAGGGGTTCGGGGAGCTGTTTTTT.

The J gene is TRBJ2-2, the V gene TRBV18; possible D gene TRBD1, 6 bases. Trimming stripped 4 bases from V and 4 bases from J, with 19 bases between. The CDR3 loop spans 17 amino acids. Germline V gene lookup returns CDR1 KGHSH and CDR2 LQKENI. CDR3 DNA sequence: TGTGCCAGCTCACGGACGGCGACAGGTCAAGCCACCGGGGAGCTGTTTTTT. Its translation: CASSRTATGQATGELFF.

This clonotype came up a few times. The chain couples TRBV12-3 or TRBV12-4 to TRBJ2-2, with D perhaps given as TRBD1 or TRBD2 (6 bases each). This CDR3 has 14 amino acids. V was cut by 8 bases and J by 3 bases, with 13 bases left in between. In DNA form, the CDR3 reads TGTGCCAGCGGGGGGCGCGTGCACACCGGGGAGCTGTTTTTT. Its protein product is CASGGRVHTGELFF.

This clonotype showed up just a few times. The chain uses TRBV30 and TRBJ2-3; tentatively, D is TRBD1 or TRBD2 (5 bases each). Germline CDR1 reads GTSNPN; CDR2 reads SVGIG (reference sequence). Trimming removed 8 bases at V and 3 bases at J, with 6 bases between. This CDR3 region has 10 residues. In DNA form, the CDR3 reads TGTGCCGAGGGGACAGATACGCAGTATTTT. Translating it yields CAEGTDTQYF.

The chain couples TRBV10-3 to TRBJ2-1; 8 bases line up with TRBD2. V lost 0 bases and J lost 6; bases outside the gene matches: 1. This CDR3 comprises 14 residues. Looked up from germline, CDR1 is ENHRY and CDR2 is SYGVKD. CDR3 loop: CAISESLAANEQFF. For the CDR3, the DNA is TGTGCCATCAGTGAGTCACTAGCGGCCAATGAGCAGTTCTTC.

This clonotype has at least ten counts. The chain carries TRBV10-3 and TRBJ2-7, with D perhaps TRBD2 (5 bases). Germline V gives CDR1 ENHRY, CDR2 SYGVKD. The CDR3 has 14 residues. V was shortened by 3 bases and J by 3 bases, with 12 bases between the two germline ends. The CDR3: CAISDGRRGYEQYF. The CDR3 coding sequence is TGTGCCATCAGTGACGGCCGCCGGGGCTACGAGCAGTACTTC.

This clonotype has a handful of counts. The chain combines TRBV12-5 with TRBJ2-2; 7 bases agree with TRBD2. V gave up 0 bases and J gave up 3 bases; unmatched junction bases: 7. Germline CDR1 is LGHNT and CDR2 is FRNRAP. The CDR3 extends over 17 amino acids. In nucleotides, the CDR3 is TGTGCTAGTGGTTTGGTATCCATAGCGGGTTACACCGGGGAGCTGTTTTTT. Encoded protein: CASGLVSIAGYTGELFF.